This entry lists 29 T cell receptor beta chains sequenced from one sample in a study of identical twins. TCRdb recomputed calls from the 5' RACE reads with MiXCR, one row per CDR3 protein. The sample holds about 570,000 distinct CDR3 sequences; nearly 10% are singletons and the top ten take 2.5% to 3.5%. The sample also formed part of further work on yellow fever vaccine responses in identical twins.

Sample: PBMCs. The receptors were gathered from a woman aged 18-29 years in good health.

The table lists this clonotype with many counts. CDR3 sequence (DNA): TGTGCCAGCAGCGATTCAGCGTACTACTATAATTCACCCCTCCACTTT. As protein: CASSDSAYYYNSPLHF. The V call is TRBV7-6, the J call TRBJ1-6, with D hard to call. The germline V gene encodes CDR1 SGHVS and CDR2 FNYEAQ. The CDR3 is made up of 16 amino acids. With 5 bases removed from V and 3 bases from J, the gap between germline ends came to 14 bases.

This clonotype was seen a few times. The chain combines TRBV6-5 with TRBJ2-5; possible D gene TRBD2, 5 bases. This CDR3 is 16 amino acids long. V shed 0 bases and J shed 2 bases, with 13 bases lying between them. CDR1 MNHEY and CDR2 SVGAGI come from the germline V gene. The CDR3 reads CASSYSVEALQETQYF. The CDR3 coding sequence is TGTGCCAGCAGTTACTCGGTGGAGGCCCTACAAGAGACCCAGTACTTC.

This clonotype occurred many times. The J gene is TRBJ2-2, the V gene TRBV15; 7 bases align to TRBD2. The J segment lost 1 base and the V segment lost 1 base, leaving 6 bases of the junction unmatched. CDR1 LNHNV and CDR2 YYDKDF come from the germline V gene (reference sequence). This CDR3 spans 17 amino acids. The CDR3 protein is CATSRGRLAENTGELFF. CDR3 sequence (DNA): TGTGCCACCAGCAGAGGTAGACTAGCCGAGAACACCGGGGAGCTGTTTTTT.

The chain links TRBV2 to TRBJ2-3; no clear D. Germline CDR1 and CDR2: SNHLY and FYNNEI. This CDR3 comprises 13 residues. V gave up 4 bases and J gave up 1 base, with 6 bases separating them. CDR3 in DNA: TGTGCCAGCAGTGTAGTGGGCACAGATACGCAGTATTTT. It translates to CASSVVGTDTQYF.

This sequence joins TRBV5-1 and TRBJ2-5, with D possibly TRBD2 on 6 matching bases. The CDR3 totals 14 residues. Trimming took 4 bases from V and 5 from J, leaving 15 bases between them. The germline gives CDR1 SGHRS, CDR2 YFSETQ. The CDR3 DNA follows: TGCGCCAGCAGCGTAGGAGGGACGGGTGAGACCCAGTACTTC. Amino acid sequence: CASSVGGTGETQYF.

This clonotype was seen at least ten times. The rearrangement joins TRBV13 to TRBJ1-3; no clear D gene. Between the trimmed V and J ends, which lost 5 bases and 2 bases, there was a span of 7 bases. The CDR3 runs to 13 residues. The germline gives CDR1 PRHDT, CDR2 FYEKMQ (reference sequence). The CDR3 region has the DNA TGTGCCAGCAGCCACGGAACTGGAAACACCATATATTTT. Its translation: CASSHGTGNTIYF. Complete variable domain (other parts from reference TRBV13 and TRBJ1-3): AAGVIQSPRHLIKEKRETATLKCYPIPRHDTVYWYQQGPGQDPQFLISFYEKMQSDKGSIPDRFSAQQFSDYHSELNMSSLELGDSALYFCASSHGTGNTIYFGEGSWLTVV.

Only a few counts were recorded for this clonotype. This sequence joins TRBV6-5 and TRBJ1-6; D is uncertain. CDR3 size: 15 residues. V was clipped by 0 bases and J by 6 bases, with 9 bases between them. From germline, CDR1 is MNHEY and CDR2 SVGAGI. CDR3 protein: CASSYSRQVNSPLHF. Written as DNA, the CDR3 is TGTGCCAGCAGTTACTCGAGGCAGGTTAATTCACCCCTCCACTTT.

This clonotype was detected ten times or more. Written as DNA, the CDR3 is TGCAGCGTTGAAGACCCGGGGGGGAGCTCCTACGAGCAGTACTTC. This sequence encodes CSVEDPGGSSYEQYF. V usage is TRBV29-1 and J usage is TRBJ2-7; TRBD2 matches 8 bases. Germline loops: CDR1 SQVTM, CDR2 ANQGSEA. The trim removed 0 bases at V and 0 bases at J, leaving 4 bases unmatched. This CDR3 contains 15 residues.

The chain uses TRBV9 and TRBJ2-1; the match to TRBD2 covers 13 bases. With V trimmed by 3 bases and J by 0 bases, 12 bases remained unmatched. Germline CDR1 reads SGDLS; CDR2 reads YYNGEE. This CDR3 is built from 20 residues. The CDR3 nucleotides are TGTGCCAGCAGCGGGGGACTAGCGGGGAATTATCGTAGCTCCTACAATGAGCAGTTCTTC. This gives the protein CASSGGLAGNYRSSYNEQFF.

This clonotype was detected ten times or more. The rearrangement links TRBV18 to TRBJ2-1; 10 nucleotides match TRBD2. Trimming took 3 bases from V and 0 from J; bases not matched to a gene: 5. The CDR3 is 17 amino acids. Germline V gene lookup returns CDR1 KGHSH and CDR2 LQKENI. The CDR3 loop is CASSPIAGGSSYNEQFF. The CDR3 DNA is TGTGCCAGCTCACCTATAGCGGGAGGTAGCTCCTACAATGAGCAGTTCTTC.

The rearrangement uses TRBV30 and TRBJ2-3, with D maybe TRBD1 (5 bases). CDR1 and CDR2 from the germline V gene are GTSNPN and SVGIG (reference sequence). This CDR3 has 15 residues. Trimming stripped 0 bases from V and 2 bases from J, with 12 bases between. The CDR3 region has the DNA TGTGCCTGGAGTGTACTGTCAGGGTCCACAGATACGCAGTATTTT. This gives the protein CAWSVLSGSTDTQYF.

This clonotype was seen at least ten times. The rearrangement uses TRBV6-5 and TRBJ1-5, with D unclear. The CDR3 contains 14 residues. V was cut by 4 bases and J by 4 bases, with 11 bases left in between. The V gene's germline CDR1 is MNHEY and CDR2 SVGAGI. CDR3 protein: CASSFGRLNQPQHF. CDR3 coding DNA: TGTGCCAGCAGTTTTGGTCGTTTAAATCAGCCCCAGCATTTT.

The table lists this clonotype with a few counts. The rearrangement uses TRBV12-3 or TRBV12-4 and TRBJ2-5; TRBD1 matches at 8 bases. This CDR3 region has 16 residues. J lost 2 bases, V lost 5 bases, and 10 bases had no gene match. In DNA, the CDR3 is TGTGCCAGCAGTCTTAGACAGGGGAGCCCTCAAGAGACCCAGTACTTC. Amino acids: CASSLRQGSPQETQYF.

This clonotype occurred once. This may be a read error: a much more frequent sequence differs by one nucleotide. The chain combines TRBV9 with TRBJ2-1; D remains unclear. In germline, CDR1 is SGDLS, CDR2 YYNGEE. The CDR3 contains 14 residues. V was shortened by 0 bases and J by 0 bases, with 4 bases between the two germline ends. The CDR3 sequence is CASSVVSSYNEQFF. The CDR3 DNA follows: TGTGCCAGCAGCGTAGTGAGCTCCTACAATGAGCAGTTCTTC.

At least ten counts were recorded for this clonotype. The CDR3, as DNA: TGTGCCACCGAACGCGGACAGGGGTCGGATGAGCAGTTCTTC. Protein sequence: CATERGQGSDEQFF. The rearrangement uses TRBV27 and TRBJ2-1; 9 bases fit TRBD1. CDR3 length: 14 amino acids. Germline values: CDR1 MNHEY, CDR2 SMNVEV (reference sequence). J lost 8 bases, V lost 10 bases, and 12 bases had no gene match.

This clonotype came up many times. The V call is TRBV12-3 or TRBV12-4, the J call TRBJ2-5; D gene unclear. The CDR3 loop spans 11 amino acids. Trimming took 6 bases from V and 5 from J, leaving 7 bases between them. CDR3 sequence reads: CASSRVETQYF. The CDR3 DNA reads TGTGCCAGCAGCCGTGTTGAGACCCAGTACTTC.

Many counts were recorded for this clonotype. The CDR3 loop reads CASSGPGTGITDTQYF. Here the CDR3 DNA reads TGTGCCAGCAGTGGACCCGGGACAGGGATCACAGATACGCAGTATTTT. This chain joins TRBV25-1 and TRBJ2-3, with 9 bases identical to TRBD1. V dropped 4 bases and J dropped 2; count of bases not matched to a gene: 7. CDR3 length: 16 amino acids. CDR1 is MGHDK and CDR2 is SYGVNS in the germline V gene. The variable domain in full, with the rest retrieved from reference TRBV25-1 and TRBJ2-3, is EADIYQTPRYLVIGTGKKITLECSQTMGHDKMYWYQQDPGMELHLIHYSYGVNSTEKGDLSSESTVSRIRTEHFPLTLESARPSHTSQYLCASSGPGTGITDTQYFGPGTRLTVL.

The chain joins TRBV2 to TRBJ1-1, with a weak D call TRBD1 (6 bases). V gave up 11 bases and J gave up 1 base, with 29 bases separating them. The CDR3 is 18 amino acids. Germline loops: CDR1 SNHLY, CDR2 FYNNEI. The CDR3 DNA is TGTGCCTTCTGTTTAGGTGTAGGGGTCAGGGGATCGAACACTGAAGCTTTCTTT. Translated, it gives CAFCLGVGVRGSNTEAFF. Full variable domain (remainder filled in from reference TRBV2 and TRBJ1-1): EPEVTQTPSHQVTQMGQEVILRCVPISNHLYFYWYRQILGQKVEFLVSFYNNEISEKSEIFDDQFSVERPDGSNFTLKIRSTKLEDSAMYFCAFCLGVGVRGSNTEAFFGQGTRLTVV.

This clonotype was detected only a few times. V is TRBV10-3 and J is TRBJ2-2, with a weak D call TRBD2 (6 bases). CDR3 length: 15 residues. CDR1 and CDR2 (germline): ENHRY, SYGVKD. Trimming stripped 2 bases from V and 5 bases from J, with 12 bases between. CDR3 in DNA: TGTGCCATCAGTGAGATCGGGGCGGGGACCGGGGAGCTGTTTTTT. It translates to CAISEIGAGTGELFF.

This clonotype was seen ten or more times. This sequence joins TRBV10-3 and TRBJ2-3; tentative D call: TRBD2 (6 bases). The CDR3 is made up of 12 amino acids. The V end was cut by 6 bases, the J end by 8 bases, with 12 bases between. The V gene's germline CDR1 is ENHRY and CDR2 SYGVKD. The CDR3: CAISPGEGTQYF. CDR3 sequence (DNA): TGTGCCATCAGCCCGGGGGAAGGTACGCAGTATTTT.

The genes are TRBV5-1 and TRBJ2-7; 12 nucleotides line up with TRBD1. V was clipped by 2 bases and J by 9 bases; unmatched bases: 9. The germline V gene encodes CDR1 SGHRS and CDR2 YFSETQ. CDR3 size: 15 residues. CDR3 in amino acids: CASSLAGTGGVGQYF. As DNA, the CDR3 is TGCGCCAGCAGCTTAGCCGGGACAGGGGGCGTCGGGCAGTACTTC.

This clonotype turned up a few times. The genes are TRBV4-1 and TRBJ2-6, with D uncertain. The CDR3 is 19 residues long. Germline-derived CDR1 and CDR2 are MGHRA and YSYEKL. V dropped 4 bases and J dropped 0 bases, with 19 bases sitting between them. The chain's CDR3 is CASSPVPGPSISGANVLTF. In DNA, the CDR3 is TGCGCCAGCAGCCCAGTACCGGGTCCTTCTATCTCTGGGGCCAACGTCCTGACTTTC.

This clonotype was detected ten times or more. This rearrangement joins TRBV4-3 to TRBJ2-1; the match to TRBD2 covers 9 bases. Germline CDR1 reads LGHNA; CDR2 reads YSLEER. The CDR3 is made up of 16 amino acids. The V and J ends lost 4 bases and 2 bases, in that order; junction bases with no gene match: 6. Here the CDR3 DNA reads TGCGCCAGCAGCCTTGTGGCTAGCGGGGCCTACAATGAGCAGTTCTTC. It translates to CASSLVASGAYNEQFF.

J is TRBJ2-7 and V is TRBV20-1; 8 bases line up with TRBD1. The V segment lost 5 bases and the J segment 3 bases; nucleotides outside the gene matches: 3. The CDR3 loop spans 12 amino acids. Germline V gene data show CDR1 as DFQATT and CDR2 as SNEGSKA (reference sequence). CDR3 nucleotide sequence: TGCAGTGCTCCGGACAGGGACTACGAGCAGTACTTC. It translates to CSAPDRDYEQYF.

V usage is TRBV27 and J usage is TRBJ1-2; 7 bases agree with TRBD1. Germline CDR1 reads MNHEY; CDR2 reads SMNVEV (reference sequence). This CDR3 comprises 18 residues. V gave up 5 bases and J gave up 6 bases; unmatched junction bases: 21. The CDR3 here is CASSLLGDRGGVSDGYTF. CDR3 sequence (DNA): TGTGCCAGCAGTCTCCTGGGGGACAGAGGAGGAGTATCTGATGGCTACACCTTC.

This rearrangement joins TRBV5-1 to TRBJ2-4; D may match TRBD1 or TRBD2 (6 bases each). Germline loops: CDR1 SGHRS, CDR2 YFSETQ. The V and J ends lost 0 bases and 0 bases respectively, with 16 bases between them. The CDR3 contains 18 residues. In DNA form, the CDR3 reads TGCGCCAGCAGCTTGGGCAGGGGAGGTGCCTTAGCCAAAAACATTCAGTACTTC. Its translation: CASSLGRGGALAKNIQYF.

This clonotype was recorded a few times. The chain couples TRBV11-3 to TRBJ2-7; no clear D gene. Germline CDR1 SGHNT, CDR2 YENEEA. The CDR3 has 10 residues. V shed 2 bases and J shed 9 bases, with 5 bases lying between them. In DNA, the CDR3 is TGTGCCAGCAGCTTACATGGGCAGTACTTC. Protein: CASSLHGQYF. Drawing the rest from reference TRBV11-3 and TRBJ2-7, the complete variable domain is EAGVVQSPRYKIIEKKQPVAFWCNPISGHNTLYWYLQNLGQGPELLIRYENEEAVDDSQLPKDRFSAERLKGVDSTLKIQPAELGDSAVYLCASSLHGQYFGPGTRLTVT.

The genes are TRBV6-1 and TRBJ2-1, with TRBD2 matching 12 bases. J was trimmed by 2 bases and V by 4 bases; bases with no gene match: 3. The length of the CDR3 is 16 residues. From germline, CDR1 is MNHNS and CDR2 SASEGT. CDR3 in amino acids: CASSALAGGTYNEQFF. DNA for the CDR3: TGTGCCAGCAGTGCCCTAGCGGGAGGGACCTACAATGAGCAGTTCTTC.

The chain employs TRBV6-5 and TRBJ2-1; TRBD2 is a possible D gene (6 bases). The CDR3 is made up of 15 amino acids. Trimming shortened V by 2 bases and J by 5 bases, and 13 bases separated the two germline ends. Per germline, CDR1 MNHEY and CDR2 SVGAGI. CDR3 sequence: CASSYETSSHNEQFF. The DNA for the CDR3 is TGTGCCAGCAGTTACGAGACTAGTTCCCACAATGAGCAGTTCTTC.